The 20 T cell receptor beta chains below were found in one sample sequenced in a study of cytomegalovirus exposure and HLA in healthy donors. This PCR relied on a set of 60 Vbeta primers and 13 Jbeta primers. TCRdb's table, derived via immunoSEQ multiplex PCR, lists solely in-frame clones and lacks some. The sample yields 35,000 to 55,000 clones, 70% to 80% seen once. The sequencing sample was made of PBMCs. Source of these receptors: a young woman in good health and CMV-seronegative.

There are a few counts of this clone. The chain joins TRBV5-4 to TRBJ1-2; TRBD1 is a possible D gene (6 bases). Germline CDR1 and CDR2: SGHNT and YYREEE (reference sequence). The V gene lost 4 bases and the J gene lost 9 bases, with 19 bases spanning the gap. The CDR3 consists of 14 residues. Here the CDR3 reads CASSLDSAPRSYTF. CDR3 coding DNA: TGTGCCAGCAGCCTGGACAGTGCCCCTCGGAGCTACACCTTC.

The CDR3 spells CATSRDRIQGGPLHF. In DNA form, the CDR3 reads TGTGCCACCAGCAGAGATCGAATACAGGGCGGACCCCTCCACTTT. This chain connects TRBV15 to TRBJ1-6, with D perhaps TRBD1 (6 bases). The CDR3 length is 15 residues. Between the trimmed V and J ends, which lost 0 bases and 12 bases, there was a span of 15 bases. Per the germline V gene, CDR1 is LNHNV and CDR2 is YYDKDF (reference sequence).

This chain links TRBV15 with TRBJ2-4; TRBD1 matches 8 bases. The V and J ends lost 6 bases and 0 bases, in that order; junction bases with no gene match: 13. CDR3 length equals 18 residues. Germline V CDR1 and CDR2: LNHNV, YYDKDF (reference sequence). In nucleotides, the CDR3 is TGTGCCACCAGTCTCGGGCAGGGGGCGAAGGTAGCCAAAAACATTCAGTACTTC. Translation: CATSLGQGAKVAKNIQYF.

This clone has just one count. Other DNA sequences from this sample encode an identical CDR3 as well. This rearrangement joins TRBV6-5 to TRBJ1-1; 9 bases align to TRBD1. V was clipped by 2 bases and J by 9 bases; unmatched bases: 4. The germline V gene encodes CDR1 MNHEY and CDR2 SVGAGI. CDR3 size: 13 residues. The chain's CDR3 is CASSYTGTGKAFF. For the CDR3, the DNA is TGTGCCAGCAGTTACACCGGGACAGGGAAAGCTTTCTTT.

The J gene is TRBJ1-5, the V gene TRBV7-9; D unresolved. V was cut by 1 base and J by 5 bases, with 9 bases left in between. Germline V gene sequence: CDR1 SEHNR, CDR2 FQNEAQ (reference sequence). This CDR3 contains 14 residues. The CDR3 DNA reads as TGTGCCAGCAGCTTAGGAGGGCCAGATCAGCCCCAGCATTTT. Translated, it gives CASSLGGPDQPQHF. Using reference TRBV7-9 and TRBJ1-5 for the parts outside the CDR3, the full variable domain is DTGVSQNPRHKITKRGQNVTFRCDPISEHNRLYWYRQTLGQGPEFLTYFQNEAQLEKSRLLSDRFSAERPKGSFSTLEIQRTEQGDSAMYLCASSLGGPDQPQHFGDGTRLSIL.

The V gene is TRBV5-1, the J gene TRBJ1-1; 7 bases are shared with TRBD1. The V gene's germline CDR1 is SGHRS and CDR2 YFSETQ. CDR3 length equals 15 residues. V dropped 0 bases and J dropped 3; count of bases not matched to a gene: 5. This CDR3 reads CASSLEEGAYTEAFF. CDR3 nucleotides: TGCGCCAGCAGCTTGGAGGAGGGGGCCTACACTGAAGCTTTCTTT.

DNA for the CDR3: TGTGCCAGCAGCTTAGATGCCGGCGGTGAAGCTTTCTTT. It yields the protein CASSLDAGGEAFF. The V and J genes are TRBV7-2 and TRBJ1-1; D remains unclear. This CDR3 comprises 13 residues. Germline CDR1 reads SGHTA; CDR2 reads FQGNSA. V lost 1 base and J 7 bases, leaving 10 bases between the germline ends.

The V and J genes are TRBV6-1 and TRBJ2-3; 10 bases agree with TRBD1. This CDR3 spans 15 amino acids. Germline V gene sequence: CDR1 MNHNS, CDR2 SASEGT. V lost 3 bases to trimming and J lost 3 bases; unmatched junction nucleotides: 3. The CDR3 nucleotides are TGTGCCAGCAGTGAGGGACAGGGGATAACAGATACGCAGTATTTT. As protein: CASSEGQGITDTQYF.

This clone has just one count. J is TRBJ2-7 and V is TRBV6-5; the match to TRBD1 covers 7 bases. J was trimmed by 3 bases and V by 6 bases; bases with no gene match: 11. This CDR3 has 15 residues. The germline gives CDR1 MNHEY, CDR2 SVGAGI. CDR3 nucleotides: TGTGCCAGCAGGCCATCTCCGGGACAGAACTACGAGCAGTACTTC. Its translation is CASRPSPGQNYEQYF.

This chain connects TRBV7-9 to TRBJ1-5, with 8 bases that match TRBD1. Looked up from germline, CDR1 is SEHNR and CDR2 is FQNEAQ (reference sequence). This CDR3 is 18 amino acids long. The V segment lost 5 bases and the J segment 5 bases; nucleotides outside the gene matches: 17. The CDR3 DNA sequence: TGTGCCAGCAGCACCTCGACAGGGGAAGCATCCAAGTATCAGCCCCAGCATTTT. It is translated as CASSTSTGEASKYQPQHF.

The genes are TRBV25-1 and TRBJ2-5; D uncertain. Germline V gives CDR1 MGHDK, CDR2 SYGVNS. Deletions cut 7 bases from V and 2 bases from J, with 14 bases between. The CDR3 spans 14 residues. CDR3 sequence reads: CASNRKTKQETQYF. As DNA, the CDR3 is TGTGCCAGCAATCGTAAAACTAAGCAAGAGACCCAGTACTTC.

The CDR3 nucleotides are TGTGCCAGCAGCGTACGACAGGGAACGGGCACTGAAGCTTTCTTT. The encoded protein is CASSVRQGTGTEAFF. This rearrangement joins TRBV11-2 to TRBJ1-1; 7 bases match TRBD1. V lost 5 bases and J lost 4; bases outside the gene matches: 10. CDR1 and CDR2 from the germline V gene are SGHAT and FQNNGV. This CDR3 has 15 amino acids.

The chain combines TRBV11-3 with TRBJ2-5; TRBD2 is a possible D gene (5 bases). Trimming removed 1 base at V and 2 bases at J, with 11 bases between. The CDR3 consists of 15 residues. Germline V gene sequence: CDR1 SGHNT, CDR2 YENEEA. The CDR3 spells CASSLGGGPQETQYF. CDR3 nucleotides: TGTGCCAGCAGCTTAGGTGGAGGCCCTCAAGAGACCCAGTACTTC.

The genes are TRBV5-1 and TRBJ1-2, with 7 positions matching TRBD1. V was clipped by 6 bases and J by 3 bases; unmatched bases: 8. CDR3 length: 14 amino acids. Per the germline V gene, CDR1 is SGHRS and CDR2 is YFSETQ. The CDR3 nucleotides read TGCGCCAGCACCCCGACAGGGCTGGACTATGGCTACACCTTC. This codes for CASTPTGLDYGYTF.

Here the CDR3 DNA reads TGTGCCACCAGCAGAGATAGAGGCCTTAATGAAAAACTGTTTTTT. Residues: CATSRDRGLNEKLFF. V usage is TRBV15 and J usage is TRBJ1-4, with D unresolved. CDR1 and CDR2 (germline): LNHNV, YYDKDF (reference sequence). CDR3 length: 15 residues. With 0 bases removed from V and 4 bases from J, the gap between germline ends came to 9 bases. The full variable domain, rest sourced from reference TRBV15 and TRBJ1-4, is DAMVIQNPRYQVTQFGKPVTLSCSQTLNHNVMYWYQQKSSQAPKLLFHYYDKDFNNEADTPDNFQSRRPNTSFCFLDIRSPGLGDTAMYLCATSRDRGLNEKLFFGSGTQLSVL.

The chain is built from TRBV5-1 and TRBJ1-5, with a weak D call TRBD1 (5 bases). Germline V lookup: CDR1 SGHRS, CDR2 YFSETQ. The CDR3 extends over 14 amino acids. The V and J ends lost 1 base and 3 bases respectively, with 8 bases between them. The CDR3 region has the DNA TGCGCCAGCAGCTTGCGGGGGGACAATCAGCCCCAGCATTTT. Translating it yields CASSLRGDNQPQHF. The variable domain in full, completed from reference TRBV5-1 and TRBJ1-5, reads KAGVTQTPRYLIKTRGQQVTLSCSPISGHRSVSWYQQTPGQGLQFLFEYFSETQRNKGNFPGRFSGRQFSNSRSEMNVSTLELGDSALYLCASSLRGDNQPQHFGDGTRLSIL.

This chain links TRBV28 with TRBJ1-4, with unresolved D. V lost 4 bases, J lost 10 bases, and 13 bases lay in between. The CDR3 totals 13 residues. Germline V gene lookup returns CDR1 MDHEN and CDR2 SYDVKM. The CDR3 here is CASSSLDFGKLFF. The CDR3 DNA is TGTGCCAGCAGTTCACTCGATTTTGGAAAACTGTTTTTT.

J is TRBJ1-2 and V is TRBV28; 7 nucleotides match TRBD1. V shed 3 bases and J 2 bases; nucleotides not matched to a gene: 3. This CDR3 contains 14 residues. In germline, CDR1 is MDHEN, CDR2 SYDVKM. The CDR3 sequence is CASSFDRENYGYTF. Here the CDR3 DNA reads TGTGCCAGCAGTTTTGACAGGGAGAACTATGGCTACACCTTC.

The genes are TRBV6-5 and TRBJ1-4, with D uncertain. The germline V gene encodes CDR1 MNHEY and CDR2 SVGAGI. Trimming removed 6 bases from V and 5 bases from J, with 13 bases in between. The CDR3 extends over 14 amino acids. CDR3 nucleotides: TGTGCCAGCAGGGTGGGGAGGAGAAATGAAAAACTGTTTTTT. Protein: CASRVGRRNEKLFF.

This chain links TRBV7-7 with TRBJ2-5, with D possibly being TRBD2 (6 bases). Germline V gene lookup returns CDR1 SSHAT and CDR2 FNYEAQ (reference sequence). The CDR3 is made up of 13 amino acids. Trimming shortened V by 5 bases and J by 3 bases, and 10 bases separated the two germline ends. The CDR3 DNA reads TGTGCCAGCAGCCGGGACTCAGAAGAGACCCAGTACTTC. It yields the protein CASSRDSEETQYF. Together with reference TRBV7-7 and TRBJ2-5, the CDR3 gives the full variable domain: GAGVSQSPRYKVTKRGQDVTLRCDPISSHATLYWYQQALGQGPEFLTYFNYEAQPDKSGLPSDRFSAERPEGSISTLTIQRTEQRDSAMYRCASSRDSEETQYFGPGTRLLVL.